This note documents a single TCR beta chain sequence. The data are from a study of blood T cell repertoires in COVID-19. The CDR3 spans 13 residues. CDR1 is LNHDA, CDR2 SQIVND, per germline (reference sequence). V was cut by 6 bases and J by 7 bases, with 15 bases left in between. The table came from immunoSEQ multiplex PCR; TCRdb's copy has only in-frame clones and leaves some out. The repertoire consists of 43,000 or so clones, with over 70% occurring once and the leading ten covering less than 7%. Sequencing was performed on peripheral blood. The TCR was taken from a woman aged 80 or older with acute or convalescent COVID-19. V and J are TRBV19 and TRBJ1-1; weak D call: TRBD1 (6 bases). The CDR3: CASRGTGYSEAFF. DNA of the CDR3: TGTGCCAGTAGGGGCACAGGGTATAGTGAAGCTTTCTTT.